The next 20 T cell receptor beta chains were all read from a single sample in a study of beta chain features in type 1 diabetes. The study reverse transcribed the entire isolated RNA, so it sequenced expressed TCRB transcripts. Sequenced by immunoSEQ multiplex PCR; TCRdb stores in-frame clones only, minus some. The repertoire has some 15,000 clones, about 40% of them found once; the top ten carry about 0.5%. The material sequenced was stem cell memory CD4+ T cells from blood. The origin of the receptors is a woman aged 40 to 50 in good health.

The chain combines TRBV7-2 with TRBJ2-5, with 9 bases identical to TRBD1. The CDR3 is 17 amino acids. In germline, CDR1 is SGHTA, CDR2 FQGNSA. V was pared by 5 bases and J by 0 bases, with 10 bases of the junction left unmatched. In DNA, the CDR3 is TGTGCCAGCAGCCTCGGACAGGGGTCGTCGGACCAAGAGACCCAGTACTTC. This encodes CASSLGQGSSDQETQYF.

The chain has TRBV5-6 and TRBJ2-2; possible D gene TRBD2, 5 bases. The V end was cut by 2 bases, the J end by 4 bases, with 12 bases between. This CDR3 contains 15 residues. CDR1 is SGHDT, CDR2 YYEEEE, per germline. DNA of the CDR3: TGTGCCAGCAGCTTCCCGGAGGCCGTCACCGGGGAGCTGTTTTTT. Translated: CASSFPEAVTGELFF.

This clone was seen a few times. The V and J genes are TRBV29-1 and TRBJ2-5; D remains unclear. V was pared by 5 bases and J by 4 bases, with 11 bases between. CDR1 is SQVTM and CDR2 is ANQGSEA in the germline V gene. CDR3 length equals 12 residues. CDR3 residues: CSVSSGVETQYF. In DNA, the CDR3 is TGCAGCGTTAGTTCAGGCGTAGAGACCCAGTACTTC.

This clone appeared a few times. The genes are TRBV2 and TRBJ2-3, with D possibly TRBD2 on 6 matching bases. Trimming shortened V by 8 bases and J by 3 bases, and 15 bases separated the two germline ends. Germline CDR1 reads SNHLY; CDR2 reads FYNNEI. CDR3 length: 14 amino acids. The DNA of the CDR3 is TGTGCCAGCGAAGGCGGGGTAAAGACAGATACGCAGTATTTT. The encoded protein is CASEGGVKTDTQYF.

This clone was recorded a few times. This chain connects TRBV7-2 to TRBJ1-4; 8 nucleotides line up with TRBD1. V lost 5 bases and J lost 6; bases outside the gene matches: 8. Per the germline V gene, CDR1 is SGHTA and CDR2 is FQGNSA. The CDR3 has 15 residues. In nucleotides, the CDR3 is TGTGCCAGCAGCCTCGTCAACAGGGGGGATGAAAAACTGTTTTTT. This gives the protein CASSLVNRGDEKLFF.

A few counts support this clone. The chain combines TRBV7-2 with TRBJ2-7; TRBD1 agrees at 8 bases. The junction had 4 bases not matched to a gene; V was cut back by 3 bases and J by 3 bases. The CDR3 length is 14 residues. Germline assignment: CDR1 SGHTA and CDR2 FQGNSA. As DNA, the CDR3 is TGTGCCAGCAGCTTGGACAGGGACCACTACGAGCAGTACTTC. Translation gives CASSLDRDHYEQYF.

The rearrangement links TRBV5-1 to TRBJ2-7; D may be TRBD1 (5 bases). Germline CDR1 reads SGHRS; CDR2 reads YFSETQ. Trimming pared 4 bases from V and 3 bases from J, leaving 20 bases between. The CDR3 sequence is 16 residues long. The CDR3 DNA reads TGCGCCAGCAGCCCAACAACTTCGACAGCCGGCTACGAGCAGTACTTC. Protein product: CASSPTTSTAGYEQYF.

This clone has just a few counts. This chain joins TRBV10-2 and TRBJ2-1; D gene ambiguous. The CDR3 loop spans 12 amino acids. V was cut by 9 bases and J by 4 bases, with 10 bases left in between. Germline values: CDR1 WSHSY, CDR2 SAAADI. In DNA, the CDR3 is TGCGCCAGTTCCAGTCCATACAATGAGCAGTTCTTC. It translates to CASSSPYNEQFF.

This clone was seen a few times. This chain connects TRBV6-6 to TRBJ2-7, with D perhaps TRBD2 (6 bases). Germline V CDR1 and CDR2: MNHNY, SVGAGI (reference sequence). The CDR3 extends over 14 amino acids. Deletions cut 7 bases from V and 5 bases from J, with 18 bases between. CDR3 protein: CASTGGEGYHEQYF. CDR3 DNA sequence: TGTGCCAGCACCGGGGGTGAGGGGTACCACGAGCAGTACTTC.

V is TRBV20-1 and J is TRBJ2-1, with TRBD2 identical over 8 bases. The CDR3 consists of 11 residues. The V gene's germline CDR1 is DFQATT and CDR2 SNEGSKA (reference sequence). With V trimmed by 6 bases and J by 7 bases, 2 bases remained unmatched. CDR3 sequence: CSAPGGNEQFF. In DNA form, the CDR3 reads TGCAGTGCCCCGGGAGGGAATGAGCAGTTCTTC.

This CDR3 is CASSFFFRRTGGTLGQGTEAFF. CDR3 DNA: TGTGCCAGCAGTTTCTTTTTCCGAAGGACAGGGGGCACTCTGGGTCAAGGCACTGAAGCTTTCTTT. The chain employs TRBV27 and TRBJ1-1, with TRBD1 identical over 11 bases. V lost 3 bases to trimming and J lost 4 bases; unmatched junction nucleotides: 25. This CDR3 region has 22 residues. CDR1 is MNHEY and CDR2 is SMNVEV in the germline V gene (reference sequence).

The sample holds a few counts of this clone. This chain uses TRBV7-2 with TRBJ2-7, with D perhaps matching TRBD2 (6 bases). The CDR3 loop spans 13 amino acids. Germline V lookup: CDR1 SGHTA, CDR2 FQGNSA. V was pared by 2 bases and J by 6 bases, with 11 bases between. The CDR3 here is CASSLLGSGEQYF. CDR3 coding DNA: TGTGCCAGCAGCTTATTGGGTAGCGGCGAGCAGTACTTC.

CDR3 region: CASSTTSAGPYEQYF. The CDR3 nucleotides are TGTGCCAGCAGTACCACTAGCGCGGGGCCCTACGAGCAGTACTTC. The V gene is TRBV6-6, the J gene TRBJ2-5; 7 nucleotides agree with TRBD2. TRBJ2-7 explains the end of the DNA better; the J call may be wrong. The CDR3 consists of 15 residues. Germline CDR1 reads MNHNY; CDR2 reads SVGAGI (reference sequence).

This clone was seen a single time. The chain is built from TRBV19 and TRBJ1-4; possible D gene TRBD1, 6 bases. The CDR3 runs to 14 residues. Between the trimmed V and J ends, which lost 9 bases and 9 bases, there was a span of 20 bases. The V gene's germline CDR1 is LNHDA and CDR2 SQIVND (reference sequence). Here the CDR3 DNA reads TGTGCCAGCCGTAATACAGGGACCCTGAAAAAACTGTTTTTT. This codes for CASRNTGTLKKLFF.

The rearrangement uses TRBV4-1 and TRBJ2-2, with 8 positions matching TRBD1. The CDR3 is 16 amino acids. Germline V gene data show CDR1 as MGHRA and CDR2 as YSYEKL. Unmatched junction bases numbered 3, after V lost 0 bases and J lost 3 bases. The CDR3 here is CASSQDRGLYTGELFF. DNA for the CDR3: TGCGCCAGCAGCCAAGACAGGGGGCTGTACACCGGGGAGCTGTTTTTT.

The count of this clone is one. V gene TRBV7-2 combines with J gene TRBJ2-1, with 7 bases lining up with TRBD1. Germline CDR1 and CDR2: SGHTA and FQGNSA. This CDR3 comprises 16 residues. J lost 6 bases, V lost 6 bases, and 14 bases had no gene match. CDR3 DNA: TGTGCCAGCAGTAACTTAAGGGGGTCAGGGGGCAATGAGCAGTTCTTC. It is translated as CASSNLRGSGGNEQFF.

This clone is a singleton in its sample. A read error may account for a junction end that differs from germline. The chain couples TRBV19 to TRBJ1-4; tentative D call: TRBD1 (6 bases). The germline gives CDR1 LNHDA, CDR2 SQIVND (reference sequence). This CDR3 has 14 amino acids. The CDR3 nucleotides are TGTGCCAGTAGTATAGTTGGGACAAATGGAAAACTGTTTTTT. It codes for CASSIVGTNGKLFF. Drawing the rest from reference TRBV19 and TRBJ1-4, the complete variable domain is DGGITQSPKYLFRKEGQNVTLSCEQNLNHDAMYWYRQDPGQGLRLIYYSQIVNDFQKGDIAEGYSVSREKKESFPLTVTSAQKNPTAFYLCASSIVGTNGKLFFGSGTQLSVL.

The chain is built from TRBV6-5 and TRBJ2-7, with D hard to call. The CDR3 has 15 amino acids. V was shortened by 6 bases and J by 0 bases, with 15 bases between the two germline ends. The germline V gene has CDR1 MNHEY and CDR2 SVGAGI. The chain's CDR3 is CASSPGGLSSYEQYF. The CDR3 DNA follows: TGTGCCAGCAGCCCGGGTGGATTGAGCTCCTACGAGCAGTACTTC.

V gene TRBV19 combines with J gene TRBJ2-5, with no clear D. The CDR3 length is 11 residues. V lost 6 bases and J lost 2, with 4 bases in between. The V gene's germline CDR1 is LNHDA and CDR2 SQIVND (reference sequence). In nucleotides, the CDR3 is TGTGCCAGTAGCAAACAAGAGACCCAGTACTTC. Translation: CASSKQETQYF.

This chain links TRBV19 with TRBJ1-1; 11 bases map to TRBD1. The CDR3 is made up of 14 amino acids. The V gene's germline CDR1 is LNHDA and CDR2 SQIVND (reference sequence). CDR3 in amino acids: CATDRGQRNTEAFF. The CDR3 coding sequence is TGTGCGACGGACAGGGGGCAGAGGAACACTGAAGCTTTCTTT.